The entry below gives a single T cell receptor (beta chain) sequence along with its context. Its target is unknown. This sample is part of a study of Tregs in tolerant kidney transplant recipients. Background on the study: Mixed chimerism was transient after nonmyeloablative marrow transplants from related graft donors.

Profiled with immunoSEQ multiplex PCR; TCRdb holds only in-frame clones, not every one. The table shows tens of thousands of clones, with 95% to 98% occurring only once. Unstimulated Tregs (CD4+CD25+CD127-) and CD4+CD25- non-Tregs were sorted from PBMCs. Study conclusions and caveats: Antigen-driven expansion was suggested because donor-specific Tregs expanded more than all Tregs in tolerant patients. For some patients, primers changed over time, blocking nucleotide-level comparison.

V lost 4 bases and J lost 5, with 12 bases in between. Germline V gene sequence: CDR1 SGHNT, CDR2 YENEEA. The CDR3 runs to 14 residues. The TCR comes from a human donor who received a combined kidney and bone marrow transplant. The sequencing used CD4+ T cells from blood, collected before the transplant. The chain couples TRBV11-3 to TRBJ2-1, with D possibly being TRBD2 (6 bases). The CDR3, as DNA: TGTGCCAGCAGCTCTCAGCCGGGAGACAATGAGCAGTTCTTC. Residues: CASSSQPGDNEQFF.